These T cell receptor beta chains were read from a single sample in a study of T-cell reconstitution after alpha-beta-depleted transplantation in children. TCRdb independently ran MiXCR on the PCR reads; one entry per CDR3 protein. The table has 450,000 to 600,000 distinct CDR3 sequences, 10% to 15% seen once; the top ten hold 2.2%. The sample was PBMCs, mostly from graft donor cells, taken 360 days after TCRalphabeta/CD19-depleted stem cell transplant. Receptors were obtained from a male patient between 10 and 17 years old who had a stem cell transplant for acute myeloid leukemia, so the T cells may come from the graft donor. The CDR3 runs from the conserved cysteine through the conserved F or W. D genes are given only for firm matches. The listing skips clone size in some rows; elsewhere it reads once, few, many or a size class.

d_call clone_size j_call v_call cdr3_nt cdr3_aa
- many TRBJ2-5 TRBV29-1 TGCAGCGTTGATGGGGCAGGTCAAGAGACCCAGTACTTC CSVDGAGQETQYF
- - TRBJ1-2 TRBV6-5 TGTGCCAGCAGTTACTACGGGACAAATGGCTACACCTTC CASSYYGTNGYTF
- few TRBJ2-4 TRBV5-1 TGCGCCAGCACCGCGGATGGTACAAACATTCAGTACTTC CASTADGTNIQYF
- few TRBJ1-3 TRBV7-3 TGTGCCAGCAGCTACATGAGAGGAAACAATGGCGTTGGAAACACCATATATTTT CASSYMRGNNGVGNTIYF
TRBD2 few TRBJ2-1 TRBV15 TGTGCCACCAGCAGAGAACTAGCGGGATACGGTGAGCAGTTCTTC CATSRELAGYGEQFF
- many TRBJ2-3 TRBV20-1 TGCAGTGCTAGAGATAGTTCATTATCCTTCACAGATACGCAGTATTTT CSARDSSLSFTDTQYF
- many TRBJ2-1 TRBV7-6 TGTGCCAGCAGCCCAGACAACCCTTGGGGTTACAATGAGCAGTTCTTC CASSPDNPWGYNEQFF
TRBD2 many TRBJ2-1 TRBV28 TGTGCCAGCAGTTTCCTACTAGCGGGCGGATACAATGAGCAGTTCTTC CASSFLLAGGYNEQFF
- few TRBJ2-1 TRBV5-1 TGCGCCAGCAGCCTTGGGAAGATAGGTGAGCAGTTCTTC CASSLGKIGEQFF
TRBD1 - TRBJ1-4 TRBV12-3/TRBV12-4 TGTGCCAGCAGTAACAGGGGGCGGGATGAAAAACTGTTTTTT CASSNRGRDEKLFF
- - TRBJ2-7 TRBV20-1 TGCAGTGCTAGAGGGGGGCCGACAGGCTCCTACGAGCAGTACTTC CSARGGPTGSYEQYF
- few TRBJ2-1 TRBV7-2 TGTGCCAGCAGCCTAGGAACTGGGACTTCCAATGAGCAGTTCTTC CASSLGTGTSNEQFF
TRBD2 few TRBJ2-7 TRBV18 TGTGCCAGCTCGTACTCTTTGCGGGAGCCCTACGAGCAGTACTTC CASSYSLREPYEQYF
TRBD2 many TRBJ2-3 TRBV27 TGTGCCAGCAGACCTAGCGGGAGCACAGATACGCAGTATTTT CASRPSGSTDTQYF
TRBD2 - TRBJ2-1 TRBV5-1 TGCGCCAGCAGTTATGCCGGGACTAGTAAAGGGAATGAGCAGTTCTTC CASSYAGTSKGNEQFF
TRBD2 few TRBJ2-2 TRBV20-1 TGCAGTGCTAGAGAGGCGGGAGCCGTCACCGGGGAGCTGTTTTTT CSAREAGAVTGELFF
- few TRBJ2-1 TRBV30 TGTGCCTGGAGGAGGGGATCCTACAATGAGCAGTTCTTC CAWRRGSYNEQFF
TRBD2 - TRBJ2-2 TRBV20-1 TGCAGTGCCGATAAGGCTAGCGGGAGCACCGGGGAGCTGTTTTTT CSADKASGSTGELFF
- - TRBJ2-3 TRBV5-4 TGTGCCAGCAGCTCGGCTGTGGGCCCCACAGATACGCAGTATTTT CASSSAVGPTDTQYF
- many TRBJ2-1 TRBV20-1 TGCAGTGCTGGGGGAAGGGCCTCTAGCTCCTACAATGAGCAGTTCTTC CSAGGRASSSYNEQFF
- - TRBJ2-4 TRBV20-1 TGCAGTGCTAGAGAGATAGGACTTGGCCTAGCCAAAAACATTCAGTACTTC CSAREIGLGLAKNIQYF
- few TRBJ1-1 TRBV20-1 TGCAGTGCTAGATACTGGTCGGACACTGAAGCTTTCTTT CSARYWSDTEAFF
- - TRBJ2-1 TRBV7-9 TGTGCCAGCAGCTTCGGGGGACCCTACAATGAGCAGTTCTTC CASSFGGPYNEQFF
TRBD2 many TRBJ2-7 TRBV7-2 TGTGCCAGCAGCTTATCGCAAAGGCTAGCGGGAAACTACGAGCAGTACTTC CASSLSQRLAGNYEQYF
- few TRBJ2-1 TRBV4-3 TGCGCCAGCAGCCAGTGGACTATGCATACCTACAATGAGCAGTTCTTC CASSQWTMHTYNEQFF
TRBD2 few TRBJ2-3 TRBV7-8 TGTGCCAGCAGCTTAGAGGGACTAGCGGGATTGTCAGATACGCAGTATTTT CASSLEGLAGLSDTQYF
TRBD1 few TRBJ1-1 TRBV20-1 TGCAGTGCTAGGTTGGACAGGCGGTTCCCTGAAGCTTTCTTT CSARLDRRFPEAFF
- - TRBJ2-5 TRBV7-9 TGTGCCAGCAGCCTACTATTGGGAGGGGGAGAGACCCAGTACTTC CASSLLLGGGETQYF
- few TRBJ2-3 TRBV4-1 TGCGCCAGCAGCCCCCCCTGGATGGGGGGCGGCCCAGATACGCAGTATTTT CASSPPWMGGGPDTQYF
- many TRBJ2-1 TRBV5-5 TGTGCCAGCAGCTTGGAGGAGCCCTACAATGAGCAGTTCTTC CASSLEEPYNEQFF
TRBD2 many TRBJ2-7 TRBV2 TGTGTTCTCTGGGGACTACCGTCAGACGAGCAGTACTTC CVLWGLPSDEQYF
- - TRBJ2-3 TRBV6-1 TGTGCCAGCAGTCCCCTCGGGGCTAGCGTAGGGCTAGGGGATACGCAGTATTTT CASSPLGASVGLGDTQYF
TRBD1 - TRBJ1-6 TRBV10-3 TGTGCCATCAGAGGGACAGGGACGGATTCACCCCTCCACTTT CAIRGTGTDSPLHF
- - TRBJ1-2 TRBV29-1 TGCAGCGTTGACCCGGATGGAGGCTACACCTTC CSVDPDGGYTF
TRBD1 few TRBJ2-7 TRBV27 TGTGCCAGCAGTTTACACCCCCCCCGGACAGGGCAAATTCACGAGCAGTACTTC CASSLHPPRTGQIHEQYF
- many TRBJ1-2 TRBV5-6 TGTGCCAGCAGCTTGGCGGGGACGGCTAACTATGGCTACACCTTC CASSLAGTANYGYTF
- many TRBJ2-7 TRBV20-1 TGCAGTGCTACGGGGGACACAGCCTATTACGAGCAGTACTTC CSATGDTAYYEQYF
- few TRBJ1-6 TRBV20-1 TGCAGTGCTAGTGACATGGGTCTAGATTCACCCCTCCACTTT CSASDMGLDSPLHF
- few TRBJ1-2 TRBV13 TGTGCCAGCAGCTTGTTGACAGCTGCTAACTATGGCTACACCTTC CASSLLTAANYGYTF
- - TRBJ2-1 TRBV2 TGTGCCAGGGGGATCCGGGGTGTTACAGGCTCCTACAATGAGCAGTTCTTC CARGIRGVTGSYNEQFF
- - TRBJ2-7 TRBV7-9 TGTGCCAGCAGCTTAAGTGGGCCGGACCCCTACGAGCAGTACTTC CASSLSGPDPYEQYF
- - TRBJ1-5 TRBV12-3/TRBV12-4 TGTGCCAGCAGTAGGACCAGGCAGAATCAGCCCCAGCATTTT CASSRTRQNQPQHF
TRBD2 few TRBJ2-1 TRBV20-1 TGCAGTGCTAGCCCGGGCCTAGCGGGGCTTTTCTCCTACAATGAGCAGTTCTTC CSASPGLAGLFSYNEQFF
- - TRBJ2-1 TRBV9 TGTGCCAGCAGCGTACCGCCCCACGTTGGACCCGATGAGCAGTTCTTC CASSVPPHVGPDEQFF
- many TRBJ1-4 TRBV6-5 TGTGCCAGCAGTTCTTCTTCAGGGAATGAAAAACTGTTTTTT CASSSSSGNEKLFF
TRBD2 few TRBJ2-3 TRBV15 TGTGCCACCAGCAGGTTAGCGGGAGGGACAGATACGCAGTATTTT CATSRLAGGTDTQYF
TRBD1 few TRBJ1-2 TRBV27 TGTGCCAGCAGTCCCCGGGACAGGGGGTCAGGTGGCTACACCTTC CASSPRDRGSGGYTF
- few TRBJ2-2 TRBV6-2/TRBV6-3 TGTGCCAGCAGTCATGTCGGGGAGCTGTTTTTT CASSHVGELFF